These 25 T cell receptor beta chains were all obtained from the same sample, sequenced in a study of T cells in Graves' hyperthyroidism and ophthalmopathy. There were TCR beta CDR3 regions amplified from RNA transcripts. HTBI primers drove first-round RT-PCR of the TCR CDR3. TCRdb called the multiplex PCR reads again in MiXCR, with one record for every CDR3 protein. The sample includes 330,000 or so distinct CDR3 sequences, 15% to 20% of them seen just once. Source material: blood. The receptors here all came from a woman between 40 and 50 years old with Graves' ophthalmopathy.

This clonotype was picked up many times. The chain carries TRBV7-2 and TRBJ2-5; D is possibly TRBD2 (6 bases). Trimming removed 5 bases from V and 0 bases from J, with 19 bases in between. The CDR3 totals 17 residues. The germline CDR1 and CDR2 sequences are SGHTA and FQGNSA. The CDR3 here is CASSLHFTGSHQETQYF. CDR3 nucleotide sequence: TGTGCCAGCAGCCTTCACTTTACCGGGAGCCACCAAGAGACCCAGTACTTC.

In this sample, this clonotype turned up many times. J is TRBJ2-7 and V is TRBV2; 9 positions match TRBD2. The CDR3 totals 16 residues. Germline V gene sequence: CDR1 SNHLY, CDR2 FYNNEI. Trimming took 4 bases from V and 9 from J; bases not matched to a gene: 16. In DNA, the CDR3 is TGTGCCAGCAGTGGGGTAGCGGGAGTAACTGTTATAGGGCAGTACTTC. Its translation is CASSGVAGVTVIGQYF.

In this sample, this clonotype turned up many times. CDR3 in DNA: TGTGCCAGCAGTGTGGACACTTACACCGGGGAGCTGTTTTTT. It translates to CASSVDTYTGELFF. The chain links TRBV12-3 or TRBV12-4 to TRBJ2-2; D possibly corresponds to TRBD1 (5 bases). The CDR3 spans 14 residues. The ends were cut back, 5 bases at V and 3 bases at J, with 10 bases in the middle.

In this sample, this clonotype turned up many times. The chain joins TRBV19 to TRBJ2-5, with D possibly being TRBD1 or TRBD2 (5 bases each). CDR1 and CDR2 from the germline V gene are LNHDA and SQIVND (reference sequence). The CDR3 covers 13 residues. V lost 4 bases to trimming and J lost 3 bases, with 9 bases between them. CDR3 sequence (DNA): TGTGCCAGTAGTACGGGACGGAAAGAGACCCAGTACTTC. Protein product: CASSTGRKETQYF. Based on the CDR3 plus reference TRBV19 and TRBJ2-5, the full variable domain is DGGITQSPKYLFRKEGQNVTLSCEQNLNHDAMYWYRQDPGQGLRLIYYSQIVNDFQKGDIAEGYSVSREKKESFPLTVTSAQKNPTAFYLCASSTGRKETQYFGPGTRLLVL.

On this clonotype itself: Given a much more abundant clone one base away, this may be a read error. J is TRBJ2-5 and V is TRBV5-1; D not certain. The CDR3 runs to 15 residues. Germline CDR1 SGHRS, CDR2 YFSETQ. The CDR3 sequence: CASSLDGRVEETLYF. The DNA of the CDR3 is TGCGCCAGCAGCTTGGATGGCCGGGTTGAGGAGACCCTGTACTTC.

There are a few counts of this clonotype. The chain recombines TRBV28 with TRBJ1-6; the D gene is possibly TRBD1 (5 bases). The CDR3 has 19 residues. Germline CDR1 reads MDHEN; CDR2 reads SYDVKM. V dropped 4 bases and J dropped 0 bases, with 19 bases sitting between them. The CDR3, as DNA: TGTGCCAGCAGTTCCTATGCCGGTGCAGGGAGCTCCTATAATTCACCCCTCCACTTT. Translation gives CASSSYAGAGSSYNSPLHF.

This clonotype was picked up many times. The junction shows a germline mismatch at one end, possibly a read error. This sequence joins TRBV28 and TRBJ2-7; tentatively, D is TRBD1 (6 bases). This CDR3 contains 11 residues. The V gene's germline CDR1 is MDHEN and CDR2 SYDVKM. CDR3 sequence (DNA): TGTGCCAGCAGTTCGCCCGGGACACGACTTTTC. Its protein is CASSSPGTRLF.

This clonotype was seen ten or more times. No DNA is shown, since the ends of the CDR3 on it are uncertain; the CDR3 is the one TCRdb lists. This chain links TRBV15 with TRBJ2-5. From germline, CDR1 is LNHNV and CDR2 YYDKDF (reference sequence). 17 amino acids form the CDR3, both terminal residues included. Here the CDR3 reads CATSRDLWTSKKETQYF.

The chain joins TRBV5-1 to TRBJ2-2; perhaps TRBD1 as D (5 bases). Trimming shortened V by 0 bases and J by 3 bases, and 9 bases separated the two germline ends. The germline V gene encodes CDR1 SGHRS and CDR2 YFSETQ. The CDR3 length is 15 residues. CDR3 protein: CASSLDGRDTGELFF. The CDR3 DNA sequence: TGCGCCAGCAGCTTGGACGGCAGGGACACCGGGGAGCTGTTTTTT.

Ten or more counts support this clonotype. The J gene is TRBJ2-6, the V gene TRBV5-1; D not resolved. Deletions cut 7 bases from V and 0 bases from J, with 8 bases between. The CDR3 spans 14 residues. CDR1 SGHRS and CDR2 YFSETQ come from the germline V gene. CDR3 protein: CASSHDSGANVLTF. DNA for the CDR3: TGCGCCAGCTCCCATGACTCTGGGGCCAACGTCCTGACTTTC.

This clonotype was found many times. The V call is TRBV7-2, the J call TRBJ2-2; 8 bases are shared with TRBD2. This CDR3 spans 15 amino acids. Looked up from germline, CDR1 is SGHTA and CDR2 is FQGNSA. J lost 4 bases, V lost 5 bases, and 6 bases had no gene match. CDR3 in DNA: TGTGCCAGCAGCCCACTAGCGGTTGGCACCGGGGAGCTGTTTTTT. Its protein product is CASSPLAVGTGELFF. Complete variable domain (other parts from reference TRBV7-2 and TRBJ2-2): GAGVSQSPSNKVTEKGKDVELRCDPISGHTALYWYRQSLGQGLEFLIYFQGNSAPDKSGLPSDRFSAERTGGSVSTLTIQRTQQEDSAVYLCASSPLAVGTGELFFGEGSRLTVL.

This clonotype has a count of ten or more. The V call is TRBV6-5, the J call TRBJ2-2; D remains ambiguous. This CDR3 is 15 amino acids long. The V gene's germline CDR1 is MNHEY and CDR2 SVGAGI. Trimming pared 7 bases from V and 4 bases from J, leaving 16 bases between. The CDR3: CASTFSASGTGELFF. The DNA for the CDR3 is TGTGCCAGCACCTTTTCCGCCTCAGGCACCGGGGAGCTGTTTTTT.

This clonotype was observed at least ten times. V and J are TRBV20-1 and TRBJ2-5; maybe TRBD2 (5 bases). The CDR3 is made up of 12 amino acids. With 6 bases removed from V and 3 bases from J, the gap between germline ends came to 11 bases. Germline values: CDR1 DFQATT, CDR2 SNEGSKA (reference sequence). The CDR3 DNA sequence: TGCAGTGCCCCGGACGGGAAAGAGACCCAGTACTTC. This encodes CSAPDGKETQYF.

There are a few counts of this clonotype. The chain links TRBV3-1 to TRBJ2-3; no reliable D call. The germline V and J ends were trimmed by 0 bases and 1 base, with 5 bases remaining between them. Germline loops: CDR1 LGHDT, CDR2 YNNKEL (reference sequence). CDR3 length: 14 amino acids. CDR3 nucleotides: TGTGCCAGCAGCCAAGATGACCGCACAGATACGCAGTATTTT. Translated, it gives CASSQDDRTDTQYF.

Concerning this clonotype itself: A read error may explain this, as a much larger clone is one base away. Likely a read error: the CDR3 ends without its conserved phenylalanine or tryptophan. The gene calls are TRBV28 and TRBJ1-6; 7 nucleotides align to TRBD1. This CDR3 spans 15 amino acids. The germline gives CDR1 MDHEN, CDR2 SYDVKM. V shed 8 bases and J 6 bases; nucleotides not matched to a gene: 10. The CDR3 is CASRNRGLANSPLHY. In DNA form, the CDR3 reads TGTGCCAGCCGAAACAGGGGTCTGGCTAATTCACCCCTCCACTAT.

Turning to this clonotype: At one of its ends the junction is not consistent with the germline gene, which may arise from a read error. V gene TRBV6-1 combines with J gene TRBJ2-7, with a possible D match to TRBD2 (5 bases). The CDR3 spans 15 residues. Germline CDR1 and CDR2: MNHNS and SASEGT. DNA for the CDR3: TGTGCCAGCAGTGAAATAGAGGGAGACTTCTACGAGCAGTCCTTC. Its translation: CASSEIEGDFYEQSF.

This clonotype has a count of ten or more. V is TRBV6-1 and J is TRBJ2-2; unclear D gene. Between the trimmed V and J ends, which lost 4 bases and 1 base, there was a span of 10 bases. The CDR3 totals 15 residues. Germline assignment: CDR1 MNHNS and CDR2 SASEGT. CDR3 amino acids: CASSVATMNTGELFF. CDR3 coding DNA: TGTGCCAGCAGTGTGGCTACCATGAACACCGGGGAGCTGTTTTTT.

This clonotype was recorded many times. The V call is TRBV12-3 or TRBV12-4, the J call TRBJ2-5, with D perhaps matching TRBD2 (6 bases). The V end was cut by 5 bases, the J end by 0 bases, with 16 bases between. The CDR3 contains 16 residues. CDR3 residues: CASSPPGSGNQETQYF. Written as DNA, the CDR3 is TGTGCCAGCAGTCCACCGGGTAGCGGAAACCAAGAGACCCAGTACTTC.

In its sample, this clonotype was seen many times. The chain carries TRBV12-3 or TRBV12-4 and TRBJ2-5, with TRBD2 matching 14 bases. J gave up 5 bases and V 6 bases, and 5 bases lay outside the gene matches. The CDR3 is 15 amino acids. Written as DNA, the CDR3 is TGTGCCAGCAGCCGACTAGCGGGAGGGGGTGAGACCCAGTACTTC. It translates to CASSRLAGGGETQYF.

This clonotype was observed at least ten times. CDR3 nucleotides: TGCAGTGCACTTACTAGCGCCCATCGTAACACCGGGGAGCTGTTTTTT. It encodes CSALTSAHRNTGELFF. The rearrangement joins TRBV20-1 to TRBJ2-2; TRBD2 aligns across 7 bases. Losses at the gene ends were 6 bases for V and 2 bases for J; bases not matched to a gene: 12. Looked up from germline, CDR1 is DFQATT and CDR2 is SNEGSKA (reference sequence). The CDR3 covers 16 residues.

The chain couples TRBV3-1 to TRBJ2-4; possible D gene TRBD1, 6 bases. The CDR3 has 15 amino acids. The germline V gene encodes CDR1 LGHDT and CDR2 YNNKEL (reference sequence). Trimming removed 2 bases at V and 0 bases at J, with 8 bases between. This chain's CDR3 is CASSQSGVAKNIQYF. The CDR3 nucleotides are TGTGCCAGCAGCCAATCAGGGGTAGCCAAAAACATTCAGTACTTC.

This clonotype was observed many times. DNA for the CDR3: TGTGCCAGCAGGGGACAGCCAACCGATGAAGCTTTCTTT. Its translation is CASRGQPTDEAFF. The chain combines TRBV27 with TRBJ1-1; 7 bases align to TRBD1. CDR3 length equals 13 residues. The germline CDR1 and CDR2 sequences are MNHEY and SMNVEV (reference sequence). Germline trimming cut 6 bases from V and 7 bases from J; bases unmatched to any gene: 8.

Many counts were recorded for this clonotype. The rearrangement uses TRBV11-2 and TRBJ2-7, with TRBD2 identical over 7 bases. This CDR3 contains 16 residues. The V segment lost 0 bases and the J segment 2 bases; nucleotides outside the gene matches: 7. Germline V lookup: CDR1 SGHAT, CDR2 FQNNGV. The CDR3 loop is CASSLDDGGLTYEQYF. In nucleotides, the CDR3 is TGTGCCAGCAGCTTAGATGATGGGGGACTAACCTACGAGCAGTACTTC.

This clonotype has more than one count but fewer than ten. This sequence joins TRBV28 and TRBJ1-5, with 8 nucleotides matching TRBD1. Germline trimming cut 2 bases from V and 13 bases from J; bases unmatched to any gene: 13. Looked up from germline, CDR1 is MDHEN and CDR2 is SYDVKM. There are 15 residues in the CDR3. DNA for the CDR3: TGTGCCAGCAGTTTAGGCTACAGGGGGACCCGGGAGCAGCATTTT. Protein product: CASSLGYRGTREQHF.

A remark on this clonotype: This clone may be a read error of a much larger clone one base away. The rearrangement joins TRBV5-4 to TRBJ1-1, with a weak D call TRBD1 (6 bases). CDR1 and CDR2 from the germline V gene are SGHNT and YYREEE (reference sequence). V was pared by 1 base and J by 2 bases, with 21 bases between. The CDR3 runs to 18 residues. CDR3 amino acids: CASSLYDRGASANTEAFF. In nucleotides, the CDR3 is TGTGCCAGCAGCTTGTATGATCGGGGGGCTTCTGCTAACACTGAAGCTTTCTTT.